The 15 T cell receptor beta chains below all came from one sample that was sequenced in a study of regulatory T cells in long-lasting Graves disease. Noted time point: persistent/refractory GD, antithyroid drugs over 5 years with positive TRAb. PBMC-derived RNA was used for the TCR library. Arm-PCR of CDR3 regions and iRepertoire HTBI primers were the basis on which TCR beta libraries were built. Via MiXCR, TCRdb re-called the multiplex PCR reads, giving one row per CDR3 protein. The table records 360,000 or so distinct CDR3 sequences, roughly 25% of them present only once. This specimen was peripheral blood mononuclear cells (PBMCs), taken when the disease was refractory, from a patient treated with antithyroid drugs. These receptors were obtained from a woman aged 35 to 49 with Graves disease.

This clonotype was counted a few times. This chain links TRBV5-5 with TRBJ1-2; D call uncertain. The ends were cut back, 5 bases at V and 4 bases at J, with 15 bases in the middle. CDR1 is SGHKS, CDR2 YYEKEE, per germline (reference sequence). The CDR3 spans 14 residues. DNA for the CDR3: TGTGCCAGCAGACCCTCGGAGGGTAGCTATGGCTACACCTTC. The encoded protein is CASRPSEGSYGYTF.

This clonotype came up many times. The chain uses TRBV11-1 and TRBJ1-1, with 8 bases that match TRBD1. Germline-derived CDR1 and CDR2 are SGHAT and FQDESV (reference sequence). The CDR3 totals 15 residues. V shed 5 bases and J 4 bases; nucleotides not matched to a gene: 9. The CDR3 bases are TGTGCCAGCAGCCGCTATCCTGGACAGGGCACTGAAGCTTTCTTT. It yields the protein CASSRYPGQGTEAFF.

A remark on this clonotype: Possible read error: a much larger clone is one base away. This rearrangement joins TRBV24-1 to TRBJ2-1, with no clear D. Germline lookup yields CDR1 KGHDR and CDR2 SFDVKD. Trimming took off 3 bases at V and 13 bases at J, with 15 bases between the two ends. The CDR3 covers 13 residues. The CDR3 loop is CATSDRPQETQFF. The DNA for the CDR3 is TGTGCCACCAGTGATCGGCCTCAAGAGACCCAGTTCTTC.

CDR3 region: CASSDRDRPPYEQYF. CDR3 in DNA: TGTGCCAGCAGTGACCGGGACAGACCCCCCTACGAGCAGTACTTC. The genes are TRBV25-1 and TRBJ2-7; TRBD1 aligns across 7 bases. Germline V gene data show CDR1 as MGHDK and CDR2 as SYGVNS. The CDR3 loop spans 15 amino acids. V shed 3 bases, J shed 2 bases, and the junction held 7 bases outside the gene matches.

The chain uses TRBV2 and TRBJ2-6; TRBD1 might be the D (5 bases). Per germline, CDR1 SNHLY and CDR2 FYNNEI. Trimming took off 4 bases at V and 1 base at J, with 17 bases between the two ends. The CDR3 runs to 18 residues. CDR3 bases: TGTGCCAGCAGTGGAGGCGGACAAAAAAAATCTGGGGCCAACGTCCTGACTTTC. Translating gives CASSGGGQKKSGANVLTF.

The chain carries TRBV11-2 and TRBJ2-7; a weak D match, TRBD1 (6 bases). The V end lost 5 bases, the J end lost 4 bases, and 15 bases lay between the germline ends. Germline assignment: CDR1 SGHAT and CDR2 FQNNGV. CDR3 size: 14 residues. Here the CDR3 reads CASSVLQGNYEQYF. The CDR3 DNA reads as TGTGCCAGCAGCGTCTTACAGGGTAATTACGAGCAGTACTTC.

This clonotype came up many times. The chain joins TRBV12-3 or TRBV12-4 to TRBJ2-2; tentatively, D is TRBD2 (6 bases). V was shortened by 3 bases and J by 2 bases, with 19 bases between the two germline ends. This CDR3 has 18 residues. CDR3 region: CASSLREKARFNTGELFF. The CDR3 DNA reads TGTGCCAGCAGTTTGCGGGAAAAAGCGAGATTCAACACCGGGGAGCTGTTTTTT.

This clonotype has a handful of counts. The chain couples TRBV29-1 to TRBJ2-6; D remains ambiguous. With 2 bases removed from V and 4 bases from J, the gap between germline ends came to 9 bases. The germline gives CDR1 SQVTM, CDR2 ANQGSEA. CDR3 length equals 14 residues. CDR3 bases: TGCAGCGTTGAACTAGATCCCGGGGCCAACGTCCTGACTTTC. Translating it yields CSVELDPGANVLTF.

This clonotype was counted many times. This chain joins TRBV12-3 or TRBV12-4 and TRBJ2-5; D gene uncertain. The CDR3 totals 13 residues. Deletions cut 7 bases from V and 5 bases from J, with 14 bases between. DNA of the CDR3: TGTGCCAGCACCGGTGACCCGTACGAGACCCAGTACTTC. It is translated as CASTGDPYETQYF.

This clonotype has ten or more counts. This chain connects TRBV6-1 to TRBJ1-5, with 7 positions matching TRBD1. The CDR3 length is 15 residues. Losses at the gene ends were 5 bases for V and 2 bases for J; bases not matched to a gene: 6. CDR1 MNHNS and CDR2 SASEGT come from the germline V gene. CDR3 sequence: CASSQTGKGNQPQHF. In DNA, the CDR3 is TGTGCCAGCAGTCAGACAGGGAAGGGCAATCAGCCCCAGCATTTT.

V is TRBV7-9 and J is TRBJ1-4, with D maybe TRBD1 (5 bases). Germline V gives CDR1 SEHNR, CDR2 FQNEAQ (reference sequence). Trimming shortened V by 0 bases and J by 10 bases, and 6 bases separated the two germline ends. CDR3 length: 12 amino acids. The CDR3 is CASSLAQGKLFF. The CDR3, as DNA: TGTGCCAGCAGCTTAGCCCAGGGAAAACTGTTTTTT.

The CDR3 loop reads CGVASGSYNEQFF. The CDR3 nucleotides read TGCGGGGTGGCTAGCGGGAGCTACAATGAGCAGTTCTTC. The genes are TRBV20-1 and TRBJ2-1, with 10 nucleotides matching TRBD2. This CDR3 spans 13 amino acids. CDR1 and CDR2 from the germline V gene are DFQATT and SNEGSKA (reference sequence).

This clonotype was found many times. J is TRBJ1-1 and V is TRBV28, with 11 bases that match TRBD1. Germline CDR1 MDHEN, CDR2 SYDVKM. V shed 5 bases and J 5 bases; nucleotides not matched to a gene: 10. The CDR3 runs to 16 residues. This chain's CDR3 is CASSHGQGAVGTEAFF. For the CDR3, the DNA is TGTGCCAGCAGTCACGGACAGGGGGCAGTGGGGACTGAAGCTTTCTTT.

This clonotype was picked up a small number of times. The rearrangement uses TRBV6-1 and TRBJ1-5, with D perhaps matching TRBD1 (5 bases). CDR3 length: 14 residues. The germline V and J ends were trimmed by 5 bases and 4 bases, with 12 bases remaining between them. Per the germline V gene, CDR1 is MNHNS and CDR2 is SASEGT. As DNA, the CDR3 is TGTGCCAGCAGTAGAACCCAGGGTAATCAGCCCCAGCATTTT. Translation: CASSRTQGNQPQHF.

This chain links TRBV30 with TRBJ2-6; unclear D gene. The CDR3 has 14 amino acids. CDR1 is GTSNPN and CDR2 is SVGIG in the germline V gene (reference sequence). Deletions cut 4 bases from V and 2 bases from J, with 9 bases between. CDR3 sequence (DNA): TGTGCCTGGAAAACAGCTCCTGGGGCCAACGTCCTGACTTTC. It is translated as CAWKTAPGANVLTF. The whole variable domain, filled in from reference TRBV30 and TRBJ2-6, reads SQTIHQWPATLVQPVGSPLSLECTVEGTSNPNLYWYRQAAGRGLQLLFYSVGIGQISSEVPQNLSASRPQDRQFILSSKKLLLSDSGFYLCAWKTAPGANVLTFGAGSRLTVL.